The present TCR beta chain was sequenced within a study of STAT5B mutations in CD4+ large granular lymphocyte leukemia. Points on this clone: The antigen is not known.

Regarding the study as a whole: The CD4+ versus CD8+ T-LGLL clonality difference may reflect limited sample size. Top patient clones used TRBV06 genes more often: 8/27 versus 2/35 in controls.

In the authors' workflow: Lowest detectable productive clonotype frequency was 2.59 x 10-5. Using immunoSEQ multiplex PCR, the repertoire was profiled, and TCRdb retains in-frame clones only, with some absent. D and trimming come from the DNA, and the V and J calls and clone size come from that table. The sample has 28,000 or so clones, 65% to 85% seen once. V was shortened by 4 bases and J by 6 bases, with 15 bases between the two germline ends. This CDR3 is built from 14 residues. Germline loops: CDR1 KGHSH, CDR2 LQKENI. The rearrangement joins TRBV18 to TRBJ1-1; D is possibly TRBD1 (6 bases). Sample: CD4+ T cells from blood buffy coats. The clonotype comes from a human donor in good health. The CDR3 coding sequence is TGTGCCAGCTCACTATCACAGGGACGGGCTGAAGCTTTCTTT. The encoded protein is CASSLSQGRAEAFF.